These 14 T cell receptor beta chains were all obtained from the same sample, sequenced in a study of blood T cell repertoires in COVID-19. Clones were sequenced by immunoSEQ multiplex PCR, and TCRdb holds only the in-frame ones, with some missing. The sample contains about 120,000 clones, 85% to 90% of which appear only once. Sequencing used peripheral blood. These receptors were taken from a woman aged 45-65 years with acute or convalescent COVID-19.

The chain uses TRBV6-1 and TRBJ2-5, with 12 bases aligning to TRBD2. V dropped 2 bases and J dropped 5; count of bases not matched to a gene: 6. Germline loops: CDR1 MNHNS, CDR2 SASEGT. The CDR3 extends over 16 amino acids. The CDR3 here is CASSELRTSGAETQYF. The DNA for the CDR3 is TGTGCCAGCAGTGAACTCAGGACTAGCGGGGCGGAGACCCAGTACTTC.

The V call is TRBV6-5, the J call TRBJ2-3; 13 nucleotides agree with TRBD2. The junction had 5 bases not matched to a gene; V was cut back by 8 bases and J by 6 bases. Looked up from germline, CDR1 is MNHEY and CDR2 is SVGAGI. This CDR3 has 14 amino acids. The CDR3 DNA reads TGTGCCAGCGGACTAGCGGGAGAGATCGATACGCAGTATTTT. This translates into CASGLAGEIDTQYF.

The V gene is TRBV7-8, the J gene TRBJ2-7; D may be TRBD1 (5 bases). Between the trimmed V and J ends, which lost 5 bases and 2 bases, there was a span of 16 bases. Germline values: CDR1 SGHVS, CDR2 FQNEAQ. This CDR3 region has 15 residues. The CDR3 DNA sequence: TGTGCCAGCAGCACCACAAGGGGCGGAACCTACGAGCAGTACTTC. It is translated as CASSTTRGGTYEQYF.

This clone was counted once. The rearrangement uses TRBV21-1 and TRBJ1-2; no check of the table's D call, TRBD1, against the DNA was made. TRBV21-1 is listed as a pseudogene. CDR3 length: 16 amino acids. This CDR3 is CASSKIGQGAINGYTF. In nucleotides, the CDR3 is TGTGCCAGCAGCAAAATAGGGCAGGGGGCCATCAATGGCTACACCTTC.

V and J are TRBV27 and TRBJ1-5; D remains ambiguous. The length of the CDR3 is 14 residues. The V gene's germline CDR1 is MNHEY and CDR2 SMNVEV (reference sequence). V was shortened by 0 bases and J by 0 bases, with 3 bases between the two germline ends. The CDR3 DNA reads TGTGCCAGCAGTTTATCCTATAGCAATCAGCCCCAGCATTTT. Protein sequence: CASSLSYSNQPQHF.

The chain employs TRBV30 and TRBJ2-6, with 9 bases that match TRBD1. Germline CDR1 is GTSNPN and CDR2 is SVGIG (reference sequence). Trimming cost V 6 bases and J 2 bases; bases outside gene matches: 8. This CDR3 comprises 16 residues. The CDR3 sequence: CACKQGARTGANVLTF. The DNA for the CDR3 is TGTGCCTGCAAACAGGGGGCAAGGACTGGGGCCAACGTCCTGACTTTC.

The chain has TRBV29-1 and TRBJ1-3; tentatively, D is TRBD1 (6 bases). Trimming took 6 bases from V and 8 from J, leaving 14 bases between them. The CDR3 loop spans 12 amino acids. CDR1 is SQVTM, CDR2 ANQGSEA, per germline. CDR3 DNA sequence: TGCAGCGTCTCGACAGGATTGGACACCATATATTTT. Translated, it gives CSVSTGLDTIYF.

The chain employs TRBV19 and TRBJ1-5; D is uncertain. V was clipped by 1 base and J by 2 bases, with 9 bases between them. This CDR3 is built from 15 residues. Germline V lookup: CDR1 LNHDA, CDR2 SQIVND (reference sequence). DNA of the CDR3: TGTGCCAGTAGTATAGTCGGGGAGGGCAATCAGCCCCAGCATTTT. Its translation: CASSIVGEGNQPQHF.

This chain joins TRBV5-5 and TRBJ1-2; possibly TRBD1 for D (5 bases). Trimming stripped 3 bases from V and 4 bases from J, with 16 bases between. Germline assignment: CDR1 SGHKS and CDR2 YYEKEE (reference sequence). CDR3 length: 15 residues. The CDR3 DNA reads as TGTGCCAGCAGCTGGGGCGATGCAGACTTCTATGGCTACACCTTC. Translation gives CASSWGDADFYGYTF. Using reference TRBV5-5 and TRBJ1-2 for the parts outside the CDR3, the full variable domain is DAGVTQSPTHLIKTRGQQVTLRCSPISGHKSVSWYQQVLGQGPQFIFQYYEKEERGRGNFPDRFSARQFPNYSSELNVNALLLGDSALYLCASSWGDADFYGYTFGSGTRLTVV.

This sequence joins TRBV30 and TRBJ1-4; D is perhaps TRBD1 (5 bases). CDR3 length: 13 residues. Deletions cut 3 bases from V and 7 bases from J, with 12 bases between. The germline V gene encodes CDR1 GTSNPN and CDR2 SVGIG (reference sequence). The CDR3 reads CAWSGQGGEKLFF. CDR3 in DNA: TGTGCCTGGAGCGGGCAGGGCGGTGAAAAACTGTTTTTT.

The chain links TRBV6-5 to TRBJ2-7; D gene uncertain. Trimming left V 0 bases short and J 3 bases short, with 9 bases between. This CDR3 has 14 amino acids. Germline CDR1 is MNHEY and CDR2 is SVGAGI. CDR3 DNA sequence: TGTGCCAGCAGTTACTCGACACGGTACTACGAGCAGTACTTC. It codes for CASSYSTRYYEQYF.

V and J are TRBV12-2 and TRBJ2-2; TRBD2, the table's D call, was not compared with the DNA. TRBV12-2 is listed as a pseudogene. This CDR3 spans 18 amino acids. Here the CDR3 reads CASRIGLAGVTNTGELFF. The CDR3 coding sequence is TGTGCAAGTCGCATAGGACTAGCGGGAGTGACGAACACCGGGGAGCTGTTTTTT.

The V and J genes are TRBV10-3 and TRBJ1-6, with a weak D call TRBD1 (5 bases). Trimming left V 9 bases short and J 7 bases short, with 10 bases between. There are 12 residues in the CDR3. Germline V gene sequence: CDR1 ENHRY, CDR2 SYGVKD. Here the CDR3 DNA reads TGTGCCATTAGACAGTACAATTCACCCCTCCACTTT. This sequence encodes CAIRQYNSPLHF.

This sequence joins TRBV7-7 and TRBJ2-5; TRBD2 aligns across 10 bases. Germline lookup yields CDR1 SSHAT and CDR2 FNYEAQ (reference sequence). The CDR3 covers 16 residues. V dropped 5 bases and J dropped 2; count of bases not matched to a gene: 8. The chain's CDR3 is CASSTGLAVPQETQYF. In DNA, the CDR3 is TGTGCCAGCAGCACTGGACTAGCGGTCCCTCAAGAGACCCAGTACTTC.